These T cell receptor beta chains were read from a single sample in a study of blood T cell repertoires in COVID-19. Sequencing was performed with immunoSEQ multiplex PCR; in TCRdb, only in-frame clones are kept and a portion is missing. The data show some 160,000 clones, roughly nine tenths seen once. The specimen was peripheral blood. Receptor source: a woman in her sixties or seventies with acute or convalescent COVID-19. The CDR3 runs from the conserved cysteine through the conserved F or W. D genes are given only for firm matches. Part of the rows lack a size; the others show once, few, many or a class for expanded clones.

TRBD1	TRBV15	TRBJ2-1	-	TGTGCCACCAGCAGGATGGGACAGAGTGAACAGTTCTTC	CATSRMGQSEQFF
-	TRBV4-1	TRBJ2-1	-	TGCGCCAGCAGCCAAGCTCTCTGGCTAGCTGAGTTCTTC	CASSQALWLAEFF
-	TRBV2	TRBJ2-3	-	TGTGCCAGCAATGGACAATACACAGATACGCAGTATTTT	CASNGQYTDTQYF
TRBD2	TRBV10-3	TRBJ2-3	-	TGTGCCATCAGTGCTTCCCCCACTAGCGGGAGACCCACAGATACGCAGTATTTT	CAISASPTSGRPTDTQYF
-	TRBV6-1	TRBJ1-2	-	TGTGCCAGCAGTGATCCACAGGTCGGCTACACCTTC	CASSDPQVGYTF
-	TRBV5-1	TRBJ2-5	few	TGCGCCAGCAGCTCTAGACCAAACCCGTACCAAGAGACCCAGTACTTC	CASSSRPNPYQETQYF
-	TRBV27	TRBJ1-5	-	TGTGCCAGCAGTCGCGACAGGTATAATCAGCCCCAGCATTTT	CASSRDRYNQPQHF
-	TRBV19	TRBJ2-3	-	TGTGCCAGTAGTACACCGGGATATTCGCAGTATTTT	CASSTPGYSQYF
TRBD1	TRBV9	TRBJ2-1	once	TGTGCCAGCAGCGTTACCGGGACAGGGAACTACAATGAGCAGTTCTTC	CASSVTGTGNYNEQFF
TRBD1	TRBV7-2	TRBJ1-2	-	TGTGCCAGCAGCCTAGGATGGGACAGGGGTGGCTATGGCTACACCTTC	CASSLGWDRGGYGYTF
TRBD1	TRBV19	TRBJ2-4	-	TGTGCCAGTAAGGGACAGATGGTAAACATTCAGTACTTC	CASKGQMVNIQYF
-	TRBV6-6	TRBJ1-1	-	TGTGCCATCCGCTCACCCGACAGGAACACTGAAGCTTTCTTT	CAIRSPDRNTEAFF
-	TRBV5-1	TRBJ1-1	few	TGCGCCAGCAGCTTAGTGGGGGCCCCTGAAGCTTTCTTT	CASSLVGAPEAFF
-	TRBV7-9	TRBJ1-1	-	TGTGCCAGCAGCTCGGGGTGGAACACTGAAGCTTTCTTT	CASSSGWNTEAFF
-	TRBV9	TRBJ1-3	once	TGTGCCAGCAGCGTAGGTGACACTAGTCCATCTGGAAACACCATATATTTT	CASSVGDTSPSGNTIYF
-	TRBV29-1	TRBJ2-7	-	TGCAGCGTTGAGGGGTACAGGGGGGGCCTGGGCGAGCAGTACTTC	CSVEGYRGGLGEQYF
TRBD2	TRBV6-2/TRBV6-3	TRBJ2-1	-	TGTGCCAGCAGTTACCTGGCTAGCGGGAGTAATGAGCAGTTCTTC	CASSYLASGSNEQFF
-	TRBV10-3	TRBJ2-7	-	TGTGCCATCAGTGATGCAGGGACTTTCTCCGAGCAGTACTTC	CAISDAGTFSEQYF
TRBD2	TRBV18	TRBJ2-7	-	TGTGCCAGCTCACCATCGGGGGGGCTCTACGAGCAGTACTTC	CASSPSGGLYEQYF
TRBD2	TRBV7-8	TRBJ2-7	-	TGTGCCAGCAGCTTAGGGGGACTAGCGATTTACGAGCAGTACTTC	CASSLGGLAIYEQYF
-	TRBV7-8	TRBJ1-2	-	TGTGCCAGCAGCCCCCGGGGGGGCCGGGGCTATGGCTACACCTTC	CASSPRGGRGYGYTF
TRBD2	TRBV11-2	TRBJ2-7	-	TGTGCCAGCAGCTCCTTACTACTAGCGGGAGGTAGTATATCCTACGAGCAGTACTTC	CASSSLLLAGGSISYEQYF
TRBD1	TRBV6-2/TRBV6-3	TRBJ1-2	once	TGTGCCAGCAGACCTGACAGGGGCGGCTACACCTTC	CASRPDRGGYTF
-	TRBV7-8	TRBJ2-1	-	TGTGCCAGCAGCTTAAATCCGGTAAGGCGGGGCAATGAGCAGTTCTTC	CASSLNPVRRGNEQFF
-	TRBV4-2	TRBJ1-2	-	TGTGCCAGCAGCCTCGAAGCGGTATTAGCTAACTATGGCTACACCTTC	CASSLEAVLANYGYTF
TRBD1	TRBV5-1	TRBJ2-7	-	TGCGCCAGCAGCTTGGGTGGGACAGCAATAACCTACGAGCAGTACTTC	CASSLGGTAITYEQYF
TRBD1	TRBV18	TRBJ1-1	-	TGTGCCAGCGGGACAGGGATGAACACTGAAGCTTTCTTT	CASGTGMNTEAFF
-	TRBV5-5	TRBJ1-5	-	TGTGCCAGCAGCTTGGGTAGCTCGAATCAGCCCCAGCATTTT	CASSLGSSNQPQHF
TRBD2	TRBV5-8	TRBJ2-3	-	TGTGCCAGCAGCTTACTAGCGGGAGTGTTCACAGATACGCAGTATTTT	CASSLLAGVFTDTQYF
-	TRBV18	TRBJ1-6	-	TGTGCCAGCTCACCACGGGACGGCGGGAGTTCACCCCTCCACTTT	CASSPRDGGSSPLHF
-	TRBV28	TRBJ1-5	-	TGTGCCAGCAGTCGTCGACAGAGTAGCAATCAGCCCCAGCATTTT	CASSRRQSSNQPQHF
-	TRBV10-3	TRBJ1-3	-	TGTGCCACCCAGGGTTCTGGAAACACCATATATTTT	CATQGSGNTIYF
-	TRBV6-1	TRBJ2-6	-	TGTGCCAGCAGTGAACAACTAATAAGCTCTGGGGCCAACGTCCTGACTTTC	CASSEQLISSGANVLTF
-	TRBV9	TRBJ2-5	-	TGTGCCAGCAGCAAACGCCTCAGAGAGACCCAGTACTTC	CASSKRLRETQYF
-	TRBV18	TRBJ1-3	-	TGTGCCAGCTCACAAACAGAAAAAGGAAACACCATATATTTT	CASSQTEKGNTIYF
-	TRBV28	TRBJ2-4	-	TGTGCCAGCAGAGACAAGTTAGCCAAAAACATTCAGTACTTC	CASRDKLAKNIQYF
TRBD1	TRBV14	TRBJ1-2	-	TGTGCCAGCAGCCAATGGCAGGGGGCACGAGGCTACACCTTC	CASSQWQGARGYTF
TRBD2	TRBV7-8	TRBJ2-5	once	TGTGCCAGCAGCCAAGCGGGACTTCAAGAGACCCAGTACTTC	CASSQAGLQETQYF
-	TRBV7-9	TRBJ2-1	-	TGTGCCAGCAGCCAGACAGGTCTAGCCTCCTACAATGAGCAGTTCTTC	CASSQTGLASYNEQFF
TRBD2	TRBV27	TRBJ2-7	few	TGTGCCAGCAGGATGTCTTTTGGGGGGGGCTACGAGCAGTACTTC	CASRMSFGGGYEQYF
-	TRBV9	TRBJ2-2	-	TGTGCCAGCAGGAGGGCGGCGACGGGCACCGGGGAGCTGTTTTTT	CASRRAATGTGELFF
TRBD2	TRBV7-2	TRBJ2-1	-	TGTGCCAGCAGCTTACAGGCTAGCGGTCTAGGGTCCTACAATGAGCAGTTCTTC	CASSLQASGLGSYNEQFF
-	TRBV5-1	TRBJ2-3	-	TGCGCCAGCAGCTTGAGTGGCAGGTACACAGATACGCAGTATTTT	CASSLSGRYTDTQYF
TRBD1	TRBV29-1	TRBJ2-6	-	TGCAGCGCGGGACAGGGGAGCTCTGGGGCCAACGTCCTGACTTTC	CSAGQGSSGANVLTF
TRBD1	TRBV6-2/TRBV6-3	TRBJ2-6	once	TGTGCCAGCAGTTACCCGACAGGGTCCCATCTCTCTGGGGCCAACGTCCTGACTTTC	CASSYPTGSHLSGANVLTF
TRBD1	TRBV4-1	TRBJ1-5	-	TGCGCCAGCAGCTTCAGGACAGGGGCAAGTCAGCCCCAGCATTTT	CASSFRTGASQPQHF
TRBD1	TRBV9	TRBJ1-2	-	TGTGCCAGCAGCGCCCGGGACAGCGGAGGCTATGGCTACACCTTC	CASSARDSGGYGYTF
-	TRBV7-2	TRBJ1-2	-	TGTGCCAGCAGCTTGGGCTTCTCGGATGGCTACACCTTC	CASSLGFSDGYTF
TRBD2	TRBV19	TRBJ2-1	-	TGTGCCAGTAGTATATCGGGGCTAGCGGGATACAATGAGCAGTTCTTC	CASSISGLAGYNEQFF